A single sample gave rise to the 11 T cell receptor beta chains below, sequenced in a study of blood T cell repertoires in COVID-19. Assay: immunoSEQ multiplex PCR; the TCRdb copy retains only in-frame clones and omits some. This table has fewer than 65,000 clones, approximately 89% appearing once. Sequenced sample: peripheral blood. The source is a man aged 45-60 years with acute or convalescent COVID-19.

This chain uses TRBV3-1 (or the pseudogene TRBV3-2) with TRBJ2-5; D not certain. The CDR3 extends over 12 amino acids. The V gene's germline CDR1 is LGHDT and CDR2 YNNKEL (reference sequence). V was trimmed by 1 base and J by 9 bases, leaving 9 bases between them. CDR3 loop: CASSQGLAAQYF. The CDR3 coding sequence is TGTGCCAGCAGCCAAGGTCTCGCGGCCCAGTACTTC.

The CDR3 spells CAWSGLAGAATGELFF. CDR3 DNA: TGTGCCTGGAGTGGACTAGCGGGGGCCGCTACCGGGGAGCTGTTTTTT. This chain links TRBV30 with TRBJ2-2; 12 bases map to TRBD2. Germline V lookup: CDR1 GTSNPN, CDR2 SVGIG (reference sequence). The trim removed 1 base at V and 5 bases at J, leaving 5 bases unmatched. The CDR3 extends over 16 amino acids.

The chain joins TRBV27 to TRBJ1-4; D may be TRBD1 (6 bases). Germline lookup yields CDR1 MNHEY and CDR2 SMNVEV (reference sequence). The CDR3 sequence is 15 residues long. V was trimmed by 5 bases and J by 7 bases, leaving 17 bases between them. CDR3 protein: CASSPQGIYGEKLFF. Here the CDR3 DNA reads TGTGCCAGCAGTCCCCAGGGGATTTACGGTGAAAAACTGTTTTTT.

Written as DNA, the CDR3 is TGTGCCAGCAGCTCCGGTGGACAGTTATATGGCTACACCTTC. It codes for CASSSGGQLYGYTF. The rearrangement uses TRBV5-4 and TRBJ1-2, with D possibly TRBD1 on 6 matching bases. This CDR3 has 14 residues. Trimming took off 3 bases at V and 5 bases at J, with 14 bases between the two ends. CDR1 is SGHNT and CDR2 is YYREEE in the germline V gene (reference sequence).

CDR3 sequence: CASSFGRIYNSPLHF. DNA of the CDR3: TGTGCCAGCAGCTTTGGCAGGATTTATAATTCACCCCTCCACTTT. The rearrangement uses TRBV11-2 and TRBJ1-6, with no clear D. Germline assignment: CDR1 SGHAT and CDR2 FQNNGV. The CDR3 is 15 residues long. Trimming took off 3 bases at V and 4 bases at J, with 10 bases between the two ends.

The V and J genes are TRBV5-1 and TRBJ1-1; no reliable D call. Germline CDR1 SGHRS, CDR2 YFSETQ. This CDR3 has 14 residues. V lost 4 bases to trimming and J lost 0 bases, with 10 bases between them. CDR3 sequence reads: CASSPEQLNTEAFF. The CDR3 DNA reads TGCGCCAGCAGCCCCGAACAGTTGAACACTGAAGCTTTCTTT.

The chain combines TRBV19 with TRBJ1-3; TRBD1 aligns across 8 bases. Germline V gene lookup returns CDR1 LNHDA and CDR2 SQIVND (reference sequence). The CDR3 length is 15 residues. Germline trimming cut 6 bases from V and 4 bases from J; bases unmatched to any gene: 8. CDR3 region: CASRPGQGAGNTIYF. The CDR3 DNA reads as TGTGCCAGTAGACCAGGACAGGGTGCGGGAAACACCATATATTTT.

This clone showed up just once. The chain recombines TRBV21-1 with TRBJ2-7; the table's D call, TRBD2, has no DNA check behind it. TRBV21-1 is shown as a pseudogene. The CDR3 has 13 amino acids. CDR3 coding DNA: TGTGCCACCAGAGGAGGGTGCTCGTACGAGCAGTACTTC. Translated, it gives CATRGGCSYEQYF.

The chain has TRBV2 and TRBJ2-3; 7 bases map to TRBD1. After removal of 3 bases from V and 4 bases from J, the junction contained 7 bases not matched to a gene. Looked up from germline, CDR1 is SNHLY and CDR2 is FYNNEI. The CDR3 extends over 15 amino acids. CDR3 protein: CASSDRQGTPDTQYF. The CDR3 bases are TGTGCCAGCAGTGATAGACAGGGTACACCAGATACGCAGTATTTT.

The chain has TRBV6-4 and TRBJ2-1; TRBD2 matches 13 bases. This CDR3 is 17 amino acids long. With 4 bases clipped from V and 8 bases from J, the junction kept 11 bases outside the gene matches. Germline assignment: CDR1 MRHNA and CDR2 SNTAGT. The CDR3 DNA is TGTGCCAGCAGTGCCGCCCTAACTAGCGGGGGGGCACATGAGCAGTTCTTC. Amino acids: CASSAALTSGGAHEQFF.

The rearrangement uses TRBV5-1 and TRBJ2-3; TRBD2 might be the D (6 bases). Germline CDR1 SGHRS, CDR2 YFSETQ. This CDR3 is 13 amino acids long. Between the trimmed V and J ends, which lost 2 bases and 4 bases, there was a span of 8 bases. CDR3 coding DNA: TGCGCCAGCAGCTTCGGCGGGGCAGATACGCAGTATTTT. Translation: CASSFGGADTQYF.